This record looks at one T cell receptor (beta chain) sequence and its context. The record originates from a study of blood T cell repertoires in COVID-19. Across the study: Samples taken during acute and convalescent COVID-19 were collected in the United States, Italy and Spain.

Looked up from germline, CDR1 is SGHTS and CDR2 is YDEGEE. CDR3 length: 14 residues. V gave up 0 bases and J gave up 8 bases; unmatched junction bases: 7. In the original workflow: Using reference gene primer amplification, nucleated cell counts were estimated. Repertoires were generated with immunoSEQ multiplex PCR, while TCRdb's copy carries only in-frame clones and drops some. That table is the source of V, J and clone size, and D and trimming were worked out from the DNA. Of 250,000 to 400,000 clones in the sample, about 85% were seen once. The participants were between 18 and 89 years old and came from about two dozen US areas. Self-reported history from a screening survey and questionnaire set each donor's cohort.

The sequenced sample was PBMCs or T cells enriched from blood (not recorded which). This TCR derives from a woman in her 30s who had been exposed to COVID-19. V and J are TRBV5-8 and TRBJ1-2; 7 bases fit TRBD1. The CDR3 protein is CASSLEPTGDGYTF. CDR3 bases: TGTGCCAGCAGCTTGGAACCAACAGGGGACGGCTACACCTTC.